These T cell receptor beta chains were read from a single sample in a study of T cell responses to AZD1222 COVID-19 vaccine. Assay used: immunoSEQ multiplex PCR; TCRdb lists only in-frame clones, some missing. The table shows just under 75,000 clones, with around three quarters occurring only once. This specimen was peripheral blood, taken 28 days after the second AZD1222 dose. All receptors come from an adult who received the AZD1222 COVID-19 vaccine. Both conserved end residues are trimmed from each CDR3. The order of the fields is J gene, V gene, CDR3 protein.

>TRBJ2-1|TRBV24-1
ATSQGSHEQF
>TRBJ2-1|TRBV4-1
ASSQPIYNEQF
>TRBJ2-7|TRBV18
ASSNPGQGFYEQY
>TRBJ1-4|TRBV28
ASSPTGSTNEKLF
>TRBJ2-6|TRBV5-1
ASSLGQGVAGANVLT
>TRBJ1-1|TRBV28
ASSFFSRENTEAF
>TRBJ2-7|TRBV28
ASRAQGMTYEQY
>TRBJ2-7|TRBV23-1
ASSQSKRGPGSYEQY
>TRBJ2-3|TRBV7-6
ASSLRQGASTDTQY
>TRBJ1-5|TRBV7-2
ASSAQTDQPQH
>TRBJ1-2|TRBV5-1
ASSSLDGNYGYT
>TRBJ1-4|TRBV9
ASSVAPGVTNEKLF
>TRBJ1-1|TRBV12-3/TRBV12-4
ASSYSTEAF
>TRBJ1-5|TRBV28
ASSLTANQPQH
>TRBJ2-3|TRBV7-3
ASSFSGSHGDTQY
>TRBJ1-6|TRBV6-5
ASMVRGSSPLH
>TRBJ2-3|TRBV24-1
ATRAGSTDTQY
>TRBJ2-7|TRBV6-5
ASRRTSGTYEQY
>TRBJ1-5|TRBV5-6
ASSLNAVLGQPQH
>TRBJ2-3|TRBV7-3
ASSLNGLAGGTDTQY
>TRBJ1-3|TRBV19
ASSPEVPAGNTIY
>TRBJ1-2|TRBV5-6
ASSLKQETYGYT
>TRBJ2-4|TRBV6-1
ASSRRVQGMIQY
>TRBJ2-3|TRBV6-6
ASTLAGRSTDTQY
>TRBJ2-1|TRBV6-5
ASSKGKSRDEQF
>TRBJ1-2|TRBV6-1
ASSERLGSRYT
>TRBJ2-2|TRBV4-1
ASSPGTSGGTGELF
>TRBJ2-3|TRBV7-3
ASSFEGGRPDTQY
>TRBJ2-4|TRBV28
ASSRLGGKNIQY
>TRBJ2-2|TRBV4-3
ASSQEVAGSGTAGELF
>TRBJ2-1|TRBV19
ASSPFTGTGGKDEQF
>TRBJ2-7|TRBV7-2
ASSFGISYEQY